This T cell receptor (beta chain) was obtained from a study of shared clonotypes between healthy human individuals. Across the whole study: Used for every donor were three CD4 naive, three CD4 memory, two CD8 naive and one CD8 memory plate. Study-wide points: Some naive CD4 clonotypes, about 5.5%, turned up in common across four donors. The generation probabilities recorded for non-shared clonotypes fell below those of clonotypes shared by all four donors.

As regards this clone: Antigen unknown.

The CDR3 totals 17 residues. With 6 bases removed from V and 1 base from J, the gap between germline ends came to 25 bases. Germline values: CDR1 SQVTM, CDR2 ANQGSEA. The sorted-subset replicate PCRs were given roughly 190 ng DNA, which is tens of thousands of T cell genomes. This table comes from immunoSEQ multiplex PCR, and its TCRdb copy is limited to in-frame clones, with some not included. Altogether roughly 1.5 million clones are present, about 98% being singletons, with the ten largest covering approximately 0.44%. The clonotype comes from a man under 40 in good health. The sample comprised naive CD4+ T cells sorted from blood. Subset meaning: CD45RA+ positively selected. The chain recombines TRBV29-1 with TRBJ2-7; D assignment may be TRBD1 or TRBD2 (5 bases each). The CDR3 DNA is TGCAGCGTGGTGATGAGGGGTTGGGCGAGACTTTCCTACGAGCAGTACTTC. Protein sequence: CSVVMRGWARLSYEQYF.